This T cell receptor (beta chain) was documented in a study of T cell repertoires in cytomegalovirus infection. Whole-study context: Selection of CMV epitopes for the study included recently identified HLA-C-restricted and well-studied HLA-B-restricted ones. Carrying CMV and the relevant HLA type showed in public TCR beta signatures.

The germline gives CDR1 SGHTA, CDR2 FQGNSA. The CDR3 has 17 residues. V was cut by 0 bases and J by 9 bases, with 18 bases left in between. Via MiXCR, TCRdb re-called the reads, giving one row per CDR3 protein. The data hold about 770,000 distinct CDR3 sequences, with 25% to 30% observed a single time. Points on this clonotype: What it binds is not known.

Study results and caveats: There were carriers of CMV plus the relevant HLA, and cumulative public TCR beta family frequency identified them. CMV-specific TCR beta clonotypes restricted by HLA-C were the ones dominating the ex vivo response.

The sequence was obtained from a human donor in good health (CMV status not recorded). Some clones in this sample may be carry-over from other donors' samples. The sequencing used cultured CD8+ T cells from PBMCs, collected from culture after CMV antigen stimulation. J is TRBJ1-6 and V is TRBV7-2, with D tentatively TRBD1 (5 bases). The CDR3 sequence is CASSLAGEGRLSSPLHF. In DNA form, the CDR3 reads TGTGCCAGCAGCTTAGCGGGGGAGGGCCGGTTGAGTTCACCCCTCCACTTT.